One and the same sample provided the 21 T cell receptor beta chains below, sequenced in a study of cytomegalovirus exposure and HLA in healthy donors. The primer mix had 60 Vbeta and 13 Jbeta primers. The protocol was immunoSEQ multiplex PCR, while the TCRdb copy is restricted to in-frame clones and leaves out a portion. The repertoire holds under 300,000 clones, with about 81% as singletons. Input material: PBMCs. These receptors were taken from a woman aged 55-69 years in good health and CMV-seropositive.

Only a few counts were recorded for this clone. The chain has TRBV11-2 and TRBJ1-4; 7 bases match TRBD1. The ends lost 5 bases at V and 3 bases at J; junction bases unmatched: 6. The CDR3 is 15 residues long. Looked up from germline, CDR1 is SGHAT and CDR2 is FQNNGV. As DNA, the CDR3 is TGTGCCAGCAGCGAAATTACAGGGGCTAATGAAAAACTGTTTTTT. This sequence encodes CASSEITGANEKLFF.

The V and J genes are TRBV5-1 and TRBJ2-2, with TRBD1 matching 7 bases. This CDR3 has 17 amino acids. The trim removed 4 bases at V and 2 bases at J, leaving 11 bases unmatched. CDR1 and CDR2 from the germline V gene are SGHRS and YFSETQ. CDR3 amino acids: CASSTPLRDRNTGELFF. Here the CDR3 DNA reads TGCGCCAGCAGCACACCACTCCGGGACAGAAACACCGGGGAGCTGTTTTTT.

This sequence joins TRBV7-9 and TRBJ2-1; D possibly corresponds to TRBD2 (5 bases). The CDR3 covers 14 residues. Trimming shortened V by 1 base and J by 9 bases, and 13 bases separated the two germline ends. The germline gives CDR1 SEHNR, CDR2 FQNEAQ (reference sequence). The CDR3 DNA sequence: TGTGCCAGCAGCTTAGGTAGTGGTCGGGGTGAGCAGTTCTTC. It codes for CASSLGSGRGEQFF.

V and J are TRBV6-5 and TRBJ1-1; D might be TRBD1 (6 bases). The CDR3 is 13 residues long. Trimming removed 7 bases from V and 5 bases from J, with 14 bases in between. Looked up from germline, CDR1 is MNHEY and CDR2 is SVGAGI. CDR3 nucleotide sequence: TGTGCCAGCATTGCTACAGGGCGAACTGAAGCTTTCTTT. Its protein product is CASIATGRTEAFF.

The chain is built from TRBV18 and TRBJ2-1; 7 bases match TRBD2. CDR3 size: 14 residues. Germline V CDR1 and CDR2: KGHSH, LQKENI. The J segment lost 13 bases and the V segment lost 1 base, leaving 10 bases of the junction unmatched. The CDR3 region is CASSPLRASGKQFF. The CDR3 bases are TGTGCCAGCTCACCACTTAGGGCTAGCGGTAAACAGTTCTTC.

About this clone: A read error may account for a junction end that differs from germline. The chain recombines TRBV7-3 with TRBJ1-1; D might be TRBD1 (6 bases). The germline V gene has CDR1 SGHTA and CDR2 FQGTGA. This CDR3 is 14 amino acids long. CDR3: CASSITGPGTEAFF. The CDR3 DNA is TGTGCCAGCAGCATAACAGGGCCGGGAACTGAAGCTTTCTTT.

The genes are TRBV2 and TRBJ2-7; D unresolved. CDR3 length equals 11 residues. Germline assignment: CDR1 SNHLY and CDR2 FYNNEI. V gave up 7 bases and J gave up 4 bases, with 8 bases separating them. The CDR3 sequence is CASNYFYEQYF. In nucleotides, the CDR3 is TGTGCCAGCAACTATTTTTACGAGCAGTACTTC.

Concerning this clone itself: An end of the junction differs from the germline gene, which may be a read error. The rearrangement links TRBV13 to TRBJ1-4, with TRBD1 matching 7 bases. This CDR3 spans 12 amino acids. Germline V gene lookup returns CDR1 PRHDT and CDR2 FYEKMQ (reference sequence). CDR3 nucleotides: TGTGCCAGCAGCTTAGGGGCCGGGACAGTTACTTTT. Protein sequence: CASSLGAGTVTF.

This clone has just a few counts. The chain links TRBV5-1 to TRBJ2-7; TRBD2 aligns across 10 bases. The CDR3 consists of 17 residues. V lost 1 base and J lost 0; bases outside the gene matches: 7. Germline CDR1 reads SGHRS; CDR2 reads YFSETQ. CDR3 loop: CASSLRTSGYSSYEQYF. In DNA form, the CDR3 reads TGCGCCAGCAGCTTGCGGACTAGCGGTTACAGCTCCTACGAGCAGTACTTC. Complete variable domain (other parts from reference TRBV5-1 and TRBJ2-7): KAGVTQTPRYLIKTRGQQVTLSCSPISGHRSVSWYQQTPGQGLQFLFEYFSETQRNKGNFPGRFSGRQFSNSRSEMNVSTLELGDSALYLCASSLRTSGYSSYEQYFGPGTRLTVT.

This clone turned up a few times. The CDR3 coding sequence is TGTGCCAGCAGTGGGCTAGCGGGAGAGAAGCAGTACTTC. As protein: CASSGLAGEKQYF. The chain recombines TRBV2 with TRBJ2-7, with 10 nucleotides matching TRBD2. Trimming cost V 4 bases and J 8 bases; bases outside gene matches: 5. The CDR3 length is 13 residues. Germline CDR1 and CDR2: SNHLY and FYNNEI.

The chain uses TRBV21-1 and TRBJ2-3; the D segment call TRBD2 is taken from the table without a DNA check. TRBV21-1 is deemed a pseudogene. CDR3 size: 16 residues. CDR3 sequence reads: CASSKKKAGRADTQYF. The CDR3 DNA follows: TGTGCCAGCAGCAAAAAGAAAGCGGGAAGGGCAGATACGCAGTATTTT.

As for this clone: The sample has other DNA sequences that encode this CDR3 too. As DNA, the CDR3 is TGTGCCAGCTCACTCAACAGGGATACTGAAGCTTTCTTT. Translated, it gives CASSLNRDTEAFF. The chain links TRBV18 to TRBJ1-1, with D perhaps TRBD1 (6 bases). Looked up from germline, CDR1 is KGHSH and CDR2 is LQKENI. V was trimmed by 4 bases and J by 5 bases, leaving 11 bases between them. CDR3 length: 13 residues.

Only a few counts were recorded for this clone. The rearrangement links TRBV10-2 to TRBJ2-1; TRBD1 might be the D (6 bases). Germline V lookup: CDR1 WSHSY, CDR2 SAAADI. There are 15 residues in the CDR3. The ends were cut back, 2 bases at V and 5 bases at J, with 13 bases in the middle. This chain's CDR3 is CASSETPDRNNEQFF. The CDR3 DNA reads as TGCGCCAGCAGTGAGACTCCGGACAGAAACAATGAGCAGTTCTTC.

This clone was seen a few times. Here the CDR3 reads CASSLSHTDTQYF. The CDR3 DNA sequence: TGTGCCAGCAGTTTATCCCACACAGATACGCAGTATTTT. The chain uses TRBV27 and TRBJ2-3; D not resolved. CDR3 size: 13 residues. In germline, CDR1 is MNHEY, CDR2 SMNVEV (reference sequence). Trimming removed 0 bases at V and 2 bases at J, with 3 bases between.

The chain uses TRBV4-2 and TRBJ1-1; unclear D gene. There are 15 residues in the CDR3. V lost 0 bases to trimming and J lost 1 base, with 9 bases between them. From germline, CDR1 is LGHNA and CDR2 YNFKEQ. CDR3: CASSQENSGNTEAFF. CDR3 sequence (DNA): TGTGCCAGCAGCCAAGAAAACAGCGGGAACACTGAAGCTTTCTTT.

The chain combines TRBV27 with TRBJ1-5; D might be TRBD1 (5 bases). The CDR3 consists of 15 residues. Deletions cut 2 bases from V and 2 bases from J, with 10 bases between. The germline V gene has CDR1 MNHEY and CDR2 SMNVEV (reference sequence). CDR3 DNA: TGTGCCAGCAGTTTAGATCCGGGGGGCAATCAGCCCCAGCATTTT. Amino acids: CASSLDPGGNQPQHF.

The rearrangement joins TRBV5-1 to TRBJ1-3, with 9 bases aligning to TRBD1. With V trimmed by 4 bases and J by 0 bases, 2 bases remained unmatched. Germline values: CDR1 SGHRS, CDR2 YFSETQ. There are 15 residues in the CDR3. The CDR3 spells CASSPTGGSGNTIYF. The CDR3 coding sequence is TGCGCCAGCAGCCCGACAGGGGGCTCTGGAAACACCATATATTTT.

This clone came up a few times. This sequence joins TRBV5-4 and TRBJ1-2, with TRBD1 identical over 10 bases. The CDR3 length is 14 residues. CDR1 SGHNT and CDR2 YYREEE come from the germline V gene (reference sequence). V shed 4 bases, J shed 8 bases, and the junction held 8 bases outside the gene matches. The CDR3 DNA sequence: TGTGCCAGCAGCCCCGGACAGGGGGTAGGAGGCTACACCTTC. Protein: CASSPGQGVGGYTF.

This clone was detected only once. This chain links TRBV28 with TRBJ1-1; no reliable D call. This CDR3 region has 13 residues. The germline V gene encodes CDR1 MDHEN and CDR2 SYDVKM. Trimming left V 1 base short and J 10 bases short, with 13 bases between. CDR3 bases: TGTGCCAGCAGTTTATTTCAGACTTTGGTAGCTTTCTTT. Protein sequence: CASSLFQTLVAFF. The variable domain in full, completed from reference TRBV28 and TRBJ1-1, reads DVKVTQSSRYLVKRTGEKVFLECVQDMDHENMFWYRQDPGLGLRLIYFSYDVKMKEKGDIPEGYSVSREKKERFSLILESASTNQTSMYLCASSLFQTLVAFFGQGTRLTVV.

The chain employs TRBV5-6 and TRBJ2-1; 8 positions agree with TRBD2. The trim removed 6 bases at V and 2 bases at J, leaving 7 bases unmatched. The CDR3 spans 15 residues. Germline CDR1 and CDR2: SGHDT and YYEEEE. The CDR3 coding sequence is TGTGCCAGCACCGACGGACTAGCCCCCTACAATGAGCAGTTCTTC. It specifies CASTDGLAPYNEQFF.

This clone occurred a few times. This chain links TRBV19 with TRBJ2-1, with 9 bases identical to TRBD2. V gave up 3 bases and J gave up 0 bases; unmatched junction bases: 15. The CDR3 length is 20 residues. Germline V gene lookup returns CDR1 LNHDA and CDR2 SQIVND (reference sequence). The DNA of the CDR3 is TGTGCCAGTAGTATCGCCGTAGCGGGAGTGGGTCCGAGCTCCTACAATGAGCAGTTCTTC. Its protein product is CASSIAVAGVGPSSYNEQFF.